The 27 T cell receptor beta chains in this list originate from one sample, sequenced in a study of cytomegalovirus exposure and HLA in healthy donors. PCR used 60 Vbeta primers and 13 Jbeta primers. Assay used: immunoSEQ multiplex PCR; TCRdb lists only in-frame clones, some missing. The sample includes around 130,000 clones, approximately 77% seen only once; the top ten take 0.75% to 0.95%. The sequencing sample was made of PBMCs. The receptor set was obtained from a woman aged 55 to 70 in good health and CMV-seronegative.

The CDR3 DNA follows: TGTGCCAGCAGCGCCGGGACAGGGGCCCCCGGGGCCAACGTCCTGACTTTC. It translates to CASSAGTGAPGANVLTF. The chain is built from TRBV28 and TRBJ2-6, with 10 nucleotides matching TRBD1. There are 17 residues in the CDR3. V was pared by 6 bases and J by 4 bases, with 9 bases of the junction left unmatched. The germline V gene has CDR1 MDHEN and CDR2 SYDVKM.

The V and J genes are TRBV7-9 and TRBJ1-1, with 7 bases fitting TRBD1. Germline trimming cut 4 bases from V and 5 bases from J; bases unmatched to any gene: 7. CDR1 is SEHNR, CDR2 FQNEAQ, per germline (reference sequence). This CDR3 is 14 amino acids long. The CDR3 here is CASSWRQGGTEAFF. The CDR3 bases are TGTGCCAGCAGCTGGAGACAGGGTGGGACTGAAGCTTTCTTT.

The chain uses TRBV7-2 and TRBJ2-5, with D uncertain. The DNA end is a closer match to TRBJ2-7, so the J assignment may be wrong. There are 14 residues in the CDR3. Germline V CDR1 and CDR2: SGHTA, FQGNSA. DNA for the CDR3: TGTGCCAGCAGCTCCCGCCTCCTCCCCTACGAGCAGTACTTC. Its translation is CASSSRLLPYEQYF.

The chain carries TRBV6-6 and TRBJ1-1; D is uncertain. This CDR3 comprises 13 residues. The germline CDR1 and CDR2 sequences are MNHNY and SVGAGI (reference sequence). Trimming shortened V by 6 bases and J by 1 base, and 9 bases separated the two germline ends. In DNA form, the CDR3 reads TGTGCCAGCAGCCATCTACCGAACACTGAAGCTTTCTTT. Translating it yields CASSHLPNTEAFF.

This chain uses TRBV7-9 with TRBJ2-3, with a tentative D call TRBD2 (6 bases). The CDR3 is 15 amino acids. In germline, CDR1 is SEHNR, CDR2 FQNEAQ (reference sequence). The V end was cut by 2 bases, the J end by 1 base, with 10 bases between. The CDR3, as DNA: TGTGCCAGCAGCTTACAAGGGACTGGCACAGATACGCAGTATTTT. Protein: CASSLQGTGTDTQYF.

CDR3 coding DNA: TGTGCCAGCAGCTCCCTAGAGGGTTCACCCCTCCACTTT. Translating it yields CASSSLEGSPLHF. This chain joins TRBV5-6 and TRBJ1-6; unclear D gene. CDR1 and CDR2 from the germline V gene are SGHDT and YYEEEE. The V end was cut by 3 bases, the J end by 9 bases, with 10 bases between. The CDR3 length is 13 residues.

The V and J genes are TRBV7-3 and TRBJ1-1, with a possible D match to TRBD1 (6 bases). The germline V gene has CDR1 SGHTA and CDR2 FQGTGA. Trimming left V 2 bases short and J 11 bases short, with 15 bases between. The CDR3 sequence is 13 residues long. This chain's CDR3 is CASSLVEGHWAFF. CDR3 coding DNA: TGTGCCAGCAGCTTAGTTGAGGGACATTGGGCTTTCTTT.

The V and J genes are TRBV9 and TRBJ2-3; D might be TRBD1 (6 bases). CDR3 length equals 17 residues. Trimming shortened V by 3 bases and J by 4 bases, and 21 bases separated the two germline ends. Germline CDR1 reads SGDLS; CDR2 reads YYNGEE. The CDR3 DNA reads as TGTGCCAGCAGCGGGTGGTCTAGGACAGCGGCCCCAGATACGCAGTATTTT. This translates into CASSGWSRTAAPDTQYF.

The CDR3 region is CARRTENLADRAYEQYF. CDR3 DNA: TGTGCCAGGAGAACAGAAAATCTAGCGGACAGAGCCTACGAGCAGTACTTC. The rearrangement uses TRBV28 and TRBJ2-7; D is perhaps TRBD2 (7 bases). This CDR3 is 17 amino acids long. V was pared by 9 bases and J by 2 bases, with 26 bases between. CDR1 MDHEN and CDR2 SYDVKM come from the germline V gene. Supplemented by reference TRBV28 and TRBJ2-7, the full variable domain reads DVKVTQSSRYLVKRTGEKVFLECVQDMDHENMFWYRQDPGLGLRLIYFSYDVKMKEKGDIPEGYSVSREKKERFSLILESASTNQTSMYLCARRTENLADRAYEQYFGPGTRLTVT.

The chain carries TRBV28 and TRBJ2-7; D may be TRBD1 (5 bases). In germline, CDR1 is MDHEN, CDR2 SYDVKM. The length of the CDR3 is 14 residues. Deletions cut 1 base from V and 3 bases from J, with 10 bases between. CDR3 loop: CASSLFQGNYEQYF. The CDR3, as DNA: TGTGCCAGCAGTTTATTCCAGGGAAACTACGAGCAGTACTTC.

This chain links TRBV6-1 with TRBJ1-1; TRBD1 is a possible D gene (5 bases). CDR1 MNHNS and CDR2 SASEGT come from the germline V gene. This CDR3 region has 16 residues. V was clipped by 2 bases and J by 2 bases, with 15 bases between them. CDR3 residues: CASSELLGLINTEAFF. CDR3 sequence (DNA): TGTGCCAGCAGTGAACTCTTGGGACTGATTAACACTGAAGCTTTCTTT.

The rearrangement joins TRBV5-1 to TRBJ2-1, with a tentative D call TRBD1 (6 bases). The CDR3 loop spans 13 amino acids. Germline CDR1 reads SGHRS; CDR2 reads YFSETQ. Trimming cost V 2 bases and J 10 bases, with 13 bases left between them. CDR3 loop: CASSFTRGFEQFF. CDR3 bases: TGCGCCAGCAGCTTCACCAGGGGATTCGAGCAGTTCTTC.

The gene calls are TRBV28 and TRBJ1-1; the match to TRBD1 covers 7 bases. The germline CDR1 and CDR2 sequences are MDHEN and SYDVKM. Losses at the gene ends were 2 bases for V and 0 bases for J; bases not matched to a gene: 3. This CDR3 is 15 amino acids long. In nucleotides, the CDR3 is TGTGCCAGCAGTTTACGAGACAGGGTGAACACTGAAGCTTTCTTT. Protein sequence: CASSLRDRVNTEAFF.

This chain uses TRBV7-2 with TRBJ2-7, with a weak D call TRBD1 (6 bases). Germline loops: CDR1 SGHTA, CDR2 FQGNSA. The CDR3 extends over 14 amino acids. With 2 bases removed from V and 4 bases from J, the gap between germline ends came to 12 bases. The CDR3 loop reads CASSLSPGQYEQYF. CDR3 nucleotide sequence: TGTGCCAGCAGCTTATCCCCTGGACAGTACGAGCAGTACTTC.

The chain recombines TRBV5-1 with TRBJ2-3, with a weak D call TRBD2 (5 bases). The V gene's germline CDR1 is SGHRS and CDR2 YFSETQ. Trimming removed 1 base from V and 0 bases from J, with 6 bases in between. The CDR3 loop spans 14 amino acids. The CDR3 DNA sequence: TGCGCCAGCAGCTTGAGGACTAGCACAGATACGCAGTATTTT. Translating gives CASSLRTSTDTQYF.

The genes are TRBV4-1 and TRBJ2-1; 13 bases are shared with TRBD2. CDR1 is MGHRA and CDR2 is YSYEKL in the germline V gene. The CDR3 length is 20 residues. Unmatched junction bases numbered 15, after V lost 2 bases and J lost 5 bases. The CDR3 spells CASSQPPGLAGAIGDNEQFF. The CDR3 nucleotides are TGCGCCAGCAGCCAACCACCCGGACTAGCGGGAGCCATAGGGGACAATGAGCAGTTCTTC.

This chain joins TRBV4-1 and TRBJ2-5; TRBD2 agrees at 10 bases. The CDR3 totals 16 residues. The germline V gene has CDR1 MGHRA and CDR2 YSYEKL. The ends lost 3 bases at V and 10 bases at J; junction bases unmatched: 14. This CDR3 reads CASSHRPGTSVWHQYF. CDR3 nucleotides: TGCGCCAGCAGCCACCGACCCGGGACTAGCGTCTGGCACCAGTACTTC.

The J gene is TRBJ2-7, the V gene TRBV15, with 7 bases aligning to TRBD1. The CDR3 runs to 19 residues. Germline trimming cut 0 bases from V and 0 bases from J; bases unmatched to any gene: 14. Germline loops: CDR1 LNHNV, CDR2 YYDKDF (reference sequence). In DNA form, the CDR3 reads TGTGCCACCAGCAGAGAAGGGACAGTCTCCCCTAAAGGCTCCTACGAGCAGTACTTC. Residues: CATSREGTVSPKGSYEQYF.

This clone occurred once. The gene calls are TRBV15 and TRBJ2-3; 10 bases are shared with TRBD1. This CDR3 has 17 amino acids. V lost 1 base, J lost 1 base, and 5 bases stayed unmatched. CDR1 LNHNV and CDR2 YYDKDF come from the germline V gene (reference sequence). CDR3 DNA: TGTGCCACCAGCAGAGGCCGACAGGGGGCCGGCACAGATACGCAGTATTTT. Translated: CATSRGRQGAGTDTQYF. Together with reference TRBV15 and TRBJ2-3, the CDR3 gives the full variable domain: DAMVIQNPRYQVTQFGKPVTLSCSQTLNHNVMYWYQQKSSQAPKLLFHYYDKDFNNEADTPDNFQSRRPNTSFCFLDIRSPGLGDTAMYLCATSRGRQGAGTDTQYFGPGTRLTVL.

This clone has a handful of counts. This rearrangement joins TRBV28 to TRBJ2-7; 7 nucleotides align to TRBD1. This CDR3 contains 15 residues. In germline, CDR1 is MDHEN, CDR2 SYDVKM. Trimming at V came to 5 bases and at J to 0 bases, leaving 7 bases not matched to a gene. The CDR3 protein is CASSPGQDSSYEQYF. The CDR3 DNA is TGTGCCAGCAGTCCCGGACAGGACAGCTCCTACGAGCAGTACTTC. Drawing the rest from reference TRBV28 and TRBJ2-7, the complete variable domain is DVKVTQSSRYLVKRTGEKVFLECVQDMDHENMFWYRQDPGLGLRLIYFSYDVKMKEKGDIPEGYSVSREKKERFSLILESASTNQTSMYLCASSPGQDSSYEQYFGPGTRLTVT.

The rearrangement uses TRBV10-3 and TRBJ2-3; 9 bases map to TRBD2. The CDR3 length is 13 residues. Germline values: CDR1 ENHRY, CDR2 SYGVKD. Trimming removed 10 bases from V and 5 bases from J; junction bases left unmatched: 7. As DNA, the CDR3 is TGTGCCACTTTAGCGGGAGCAGGAGATACGCAGTATTTT. Protein: CATLAGAGDTQYF.

V gene TRBV6-5 combines with J gene TRBJ1-5; 7 positions match TRBD1. The CDR3 consists of 15 residues. The ends lost 4 bases at V and 1 base at J; junction bases unmatched: 4. Germline V gene sequence: CDR1 MNHEY, CDR2 SVGAGI. For the CDR3, the DNA is TGTGCCAGCAGTTTAAGGGGGCGAAGCAATCAGCCCCAGCATTTT. This gives the protein CASSLRGRSNQPQHF.

The genes are TRBV6-5 and TRBJ2-7; TRBD1 agrees at 10 bases. Per the germline V gene, CDR1 is MNHEY and CDR2 is SVGAGI. CDR3 length equals 14 residues. The V and J ends lost 8 bases and 3 bases, in that order; junction bases with no gene match: 7. CDR3 sequence (DNA): TGTGCCAGCTATTCCGGGACAGGGGTCTACGAGCAGTACTTC. It is translated as CASYSGTGVYEQYF.

This rearrangement joins TRBV6-5 to TRBJ2-3; D might be TRBD1 (5 bases). V lost 6 bases and J lost 3, with 13 bases in between. The germline gives CDR1 MNHEY, CDR2 SVGAGI. This CDR3 comprises 14 residues. CDR3 residues: CASSLQGGTDTQYF. As DNA, the CDR3 is TGTGCCAGCAGCCTTCAGGGTGGAACAGATACGCAGTATTTT.

The rearrangement links TRBV7-9 to TRBJ2-5, with a possible D match to TRBD2 (6 bases). Germline V lookup: CDR1 SEHNR, CDR2 FQNEAQ (reference sequence). The V and J ends lost 2 bases and 5 bases respectively, with 9 bases between them. This CDR3 is 13 amino acids long. CDR3 coding DNA: TGTGCCAGCAGCTTACCCGGGGGTGAGACCCAGTACTTC. Translating it yields CASSLPGGETQYF.

V usage is TRBV27 and J usage is TRBJ1-3, with a tentative D call TRBD1 (5 bases). With 0 bases removed from V and 4 bases from J, the gap between germline ends came to 10 bases. Germline-derived CDR1 and CDR2 are MNHEY and SMNVEV (reference sequence). The CDR3 has 15 amino acids. CDR3 in amino acids: CASSLSWQGGNTIYF. CDR3 DNA sequence: TGTGCCAGCAGTTTATCGTGGCAGGGCGGAAACACCATATATTTT.

The chain is built from TRBV30 and TRBJ1-4; D unclear. V dropped 0 bases and J dropped 8 bases, with 13 bases sitting between them. CDR3 size: 14 residues. CDR1 and CDR2 from the germline V gene are GTSNPN and SVGIG (reference sequence). The CDR3 nucleotides are TGTGCCTGGAGTGTACCGTGGGGAGAGGAAAAACTGTTTTTT. Its protein product is CAWSVPWGEEKLFF.